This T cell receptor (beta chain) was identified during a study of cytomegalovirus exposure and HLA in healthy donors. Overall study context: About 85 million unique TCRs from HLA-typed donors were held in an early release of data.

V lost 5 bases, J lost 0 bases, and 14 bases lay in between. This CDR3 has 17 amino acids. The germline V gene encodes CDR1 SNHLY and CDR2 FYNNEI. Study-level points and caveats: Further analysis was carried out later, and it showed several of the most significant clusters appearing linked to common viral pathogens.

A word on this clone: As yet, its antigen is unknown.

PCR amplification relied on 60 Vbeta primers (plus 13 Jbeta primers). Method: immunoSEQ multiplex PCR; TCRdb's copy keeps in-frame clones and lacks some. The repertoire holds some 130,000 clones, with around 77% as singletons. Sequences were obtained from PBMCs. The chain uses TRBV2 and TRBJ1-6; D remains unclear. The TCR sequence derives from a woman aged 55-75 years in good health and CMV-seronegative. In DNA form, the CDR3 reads TGTGCCAGCAGTCCCTTCGACGGGAGCTCCTATAATTCACCCCTCCACTTT. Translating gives CASSPFDGSSYNSPLHF.